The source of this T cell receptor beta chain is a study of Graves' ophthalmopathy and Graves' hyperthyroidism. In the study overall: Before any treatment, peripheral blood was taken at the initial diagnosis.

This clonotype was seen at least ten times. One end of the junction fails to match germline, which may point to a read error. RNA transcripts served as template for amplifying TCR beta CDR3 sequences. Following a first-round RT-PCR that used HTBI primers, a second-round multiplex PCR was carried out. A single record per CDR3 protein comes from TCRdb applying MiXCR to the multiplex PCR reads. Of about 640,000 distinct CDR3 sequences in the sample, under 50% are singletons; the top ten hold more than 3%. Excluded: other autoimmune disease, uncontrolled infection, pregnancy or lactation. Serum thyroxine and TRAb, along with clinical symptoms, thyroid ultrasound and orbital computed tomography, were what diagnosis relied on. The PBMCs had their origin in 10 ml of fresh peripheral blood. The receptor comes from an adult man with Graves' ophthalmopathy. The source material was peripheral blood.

The CDR3 here is CAQGSLSTEAFF. CDR3 bases: TGCGCACAGGGGTCCCTAAGCACTGAAGCTTTCTTT. The rearrangement uses TRBV7-9 and TRBJ1-1; TRBD1 matches at 7 bases. Germline CDR1 and CDR2: SEHNR and FQNEAQ (reference sequence). This CDR3 has 12 amino acids.